This entry lists 19 T cell receptor beta chains sequenced from one sample in a study of T-cell memory formation after mild COVID-19. MiXCR, run by TCRdb on the 5' RACE reads, gives a single entry per CDR3 protein. Of a few hundred thousand distinct CDR3 sequences in the sample, about a fifth were seen once. Sequencing was carried out using PBMCs or a T cell subset sorted from them (not recorded which). The receptors derive from an adult woman who had mild COVID-19 (a few samples of this study predate the infection). Cell type and time point are not known.

The chain combines TRBV12-3 or TRBV12-4 with TRBJ1-2, with no clear D. Trimming took 6 bases from V and 1 from J, leaving 12 bases between them. The CDR3 is 14 residues long. DNA of the CDR3: TGTGCCAGCAGCCCACCGGGATTTAACTATGGCTACACCTTC. It yields the protein CASSPPGFNYGYTF.

The J gene is TRBJ2-3, the V gene TRBV6-5; 14 nucleotides match TRBD2. This CDR3 region has 20 residues. Germline values: CDR1 MNHEY, CDR2 SVGAGI. The junction had 14 bases not matched to a gene; V was cut back by 2 bases and J by 4 bases. In nucleotides, the CDR3 is TGTGCCAGCAGTTACGCGGGACTAGCGGGGGCCCGCAGGCTTGCAGATACGCAGTATTTT. This gives the protein CASSYAGLAGARRLADTQYF.

This clonotype was observed a few times. The chain has TRBV5-5 and TRBJ1-2, with 9 nucleotides matching TRBD1. From germline, CDR1 is SGHKS and CDR2 YYEKEE (reference sequence). The junction had 3 bases not matched to a gene; V was cut back by 0 bases and J by 3 bases. The CDR3 consists of 15 residues. In DNA, the CDR3 is TGTGCCAGCAGCTTGGACAGGGGGCTAGACTATGGCTACACCTTC. Translation: CASSLDRGLDYGYTF.

V is TRBV20-1 and J is TRBJ2-3; 12 bases map to TRBD2. CDR3 length equals 15 residues. Looked up from germline, CDR1 is DFQATT and CDR2 is SNEGSKA (reference sequence). Losses at the gene ends were 5 bases for V and 5 bases for J; bases not matched to a gene: 8. The CDR3 sequence: CSASMTSGRGDTQYF. As DNA, the CDR3 is TGCAGTGCTTCGATGACTAGCGGGAGAGGAGATACGCAGTATTTT.

This chain joins TRBV6-5 and TRBJ2-1, with 7 positions matching TRBD1. V dropped 10 bases and J dropped 10; count of bases not matched to a gene: 7. The CDR3 sequence is 11 residues long. Germline lookup yields CDR1 MNHEY and CDR2 SVGAGI. The DNA of the CDR3 is TGTGCCACATTAGGGGGCTTAGAGCAGTTCTTC. Encoded protein: CATLGGLEQFF.

V gene TRBV6-1 combines with J gene TRBJ1-1, with D perhaps TRBD1 (6 bases). The CDR3 consists of 15 residues. V was clipped by 8 bases and J by 4 bases, with 20 bases between them. Germline values: CDR1 MNHNS, CDR2 SASEGT. Written as DNA, the CDR3 is TGTGCCAGCGAGGGGGGAGGGGCAGTGATCACTGAAGCTTTCTTT. Its protein product is CASEGGGAVITEAFF.

At least ten counts were recorded for this clonotype. The V call is TRBV29-1, the J call TRBJ1-2; possible D gene TRBD1, 5 bases. Germline loops: CDR1 SQVTM, CDR2 ANQGSEA. Trimming stripped 4 bases from V and 3 bases from J, with 12 bases between. This CDR3 comprises 13 residues. As DNA, the CDR3 is TGCAGCGTTGGAGGACTGGGGGACTATGGCTACACCTTC. As protein: CSVGGLGDYGYTF.

V is TRBV5-1 and J is TRBJ2-2, with D perhaps matching TRBD2 (6 bases). Germline assignment: CDR1 SGHRS and CDR2 YFSETQ. The CDR3 contains 15 residues. V was shortened by 4 bases and J by 0 bases, with 10 bases between the two germline ends. The chain's CDR3 is CASSILASNTGELFF. As DNA, the CDR3 is TGCGCCAGCAGCATCCTAGCGTCGAACACCGGGGAGCTGTTTTTT.

This chain connects TRBV7-9 to TRBJ1-1; a possible D gene is TRBD1 (5 bases). Germline loops: CDR1 SEHNR, CDR2 FQNEAQ (reference sequence). This CDR3 is 14 amino acids long. V was cut by 2 bases and J by 2 bases, with 9 bases left in between. This CDR3 reads CASSLRRDNTEAFF. The CDR3 DNA sequence: TGTGCCAGCAGCTTAAGGCGGGACAACACTGAAGCTTTCTTT. The full variable domain, rest sourced from reference TRBV7-9 and TRBJ1-1, is DTGVSQNPRHKITKRGQNVTFRCDPISEHNRLYWYRQTLGQGPEFLTYFQNEAQLEKSRLLSDRFSAERPKGSFSTLEIQRTEQGDSAMYLCASSLRRDNTEAFFGQGTRLTVV.

The chain combines TRBV27 with TRBJ2-1, with 8 bases aligning to TRBD2. The CDR3 totals 16 residues. The V gene's germline CDR1 is MNHEY and CDR2 SMNVEV (reference sequence). V trimming: 4 bases; J trimming: 4 bases; junction bases outside the gene matches: 9. CDR3: CASSSLAGRLYNEQFF. CDR3 nucleotide sequence: TGTGCCAGCAGTTCGTTAGCGGGACGGTTATACAATGAGCAGTTCTTC.

This sequence joins TRBV11-2 and TRBJ1-1; unclear D gene. CDR3 length: 18 amino acids. Germline CDR1 SGHAT, CDR2 FQNNGV. Trimming removed 0 bases from V and 0 bases from J, with 17 bases in between. CDR3 nucleotide sequence: TGTGCCAGCAGCTTAGATGGGTGGGGAGAAGGTCTGAACACTGAAGCTTTCTTT. This encodes CASSLDGWGEGLNTEAFF.

J is TRBJ2-3 and V is TRBV12-3 or TRBV12-4; 12 bases fit TRBD2. V was pared by 8 bases and J by 2 bases, with 11 bases of the junction left unmatched. The CDR3 sequence is 17 residues long. The CDR3 nucleotides are TGTGCCAGCGCCCCATATCTAGCGGGAGGGAACACAGATACGCAGTATTTT. Its protein product is CASAPYLAGGNTDTQYF.

V usage is TRBV9 and J usage is TRBJ2-7; D tentatively reads TRBD1 or TRBD2 (7 bases each). Trimming took 4 bases from V and 0 from J, leaving 17 bases between them. The CDR3 extends over 16 amino acids. Germline V gene sequence: CDR1 SGDLS, CDR2 YYNGEE. CDR3 in amino acids: CASSPQGGPYSYEQYF. As DNA, the CDR3 is TGTGCCAGCAGCCCCCAGGGGGGGCCCTACTCCTACGAGCAGTACTTC.

At least ten counts were recorded for this clonotype. This chain uses TRBV12-3 or TRBV12-4 with TRBJ2-7, with 9 nucleotides matching TRBD1. The CDR3 has 14 residues. The ends lost 8 bases at V and 2 bases at J; junction bases unmatched: 7. As DNA, the CDR3 is TGTGCCAGCGAGGGGACAGGGAACCCCTACGAGCAGTACTTC. It is translated as CASEGTGNPYEQYF.

This clonotype was recorded many times. The chain employs TRBV4-1 and TRBJ2-7; TRBD2 aligns across 8 bases. The junction had 5 bases not matched to a gene; V was cut back by 0 bases and J by 4 bases. This CDR3 region has 15 residues. Germline CDR1 reads MGHRA; CDR2 reads YSYEKL. The CDR3 region is CASSQDRLALYEQYF. DNA of the CDR3: TGCGCCAGCAGCCAAGATAGACTAGCGTTATACGAGCAGTACTTC.

This clonotype occurred a few times. The chain couples TRBV25-1 to TRBJ2-1, with 7 bases identical to TRBD2. Trimming at V came to 3 bases and at J to 3 bases, leaving 8 bases not matched to a gene. The CDR3 contains 16 residues. The V gene's germline CDR1 is MGHDK and CDR2 SYGVNS. Here the CDR3 DNA reads TGTGCCAGCAGTGATTCAAAAGCGGGGTTCTACAATGAGCAGTTCTTC. This translates into CASSDSKAGFYNEQFF.

V gene TRBV19 combines with J gene TRBJ1-1; perhaps TRBD1 as D (5 bases). V gave up 5 bases and J gave up 0 bases, with 16 bases separating them. CDR3 length equals 16 residues. The germline V gene encodes CDR1 LNHDA and CDR2 SQIVND (reference sequence). The CDR3 DNA follows: TGTGCCAGTAGTGGGATGGGGGGTTACATGAACACTGAAGCTTTCTTT. It translates to CASSGMGGYMNTEAFF.

The chain has TRBV5-1 and TRBJ2-7, with TRBD1 matching over 7 bases. This CDR3 has 13 residues. V was pared by 2 bases and J by 7 bases, with 6 bases of the junction left unmatched. Germline CDR1 and CDR2: SGHRS and YFSETQ. In nucleotides, the CDR3 is TGCGCCAGCAGCTTTACAGGGGCGAGAGAGCAGTACTTC. This translates into CASSFTGAREQYF.

This clonotype appeared a few times. The V and J genes are TRBV5-6 and TRBJ1-3, with D uncertain. V was cut by 3 bases and J by 0 bases, with 13 bases left in between. The CDR3 spans 16 residues. Germline assignment: CDR1 SGHDT and CDR2 YYEEEE. The CDR3 loop is CASSSGPSDSGNTIYF. The CDR3 DNA reads TGTGCCAGCAGCTCCGGTCCTTCAGACTCTGGAAACACCATATATTTT.